These T cell receptor beta chains were read from a single sample in a study of blood T cells in healthy people across ages. TCRdb independently ran MiXCR on the 5' RACE reads; one entry per CDR3 protein. The sample contains some 930,000 distinct CDR3 sequences, 25% to 30% of which appear only once. Another study also made use of these data, one on T cells of mothers and their children.

The sample comprised blood. These receptors came from a woman in her forties in good health. The CDR3 runs from the conserved cysteine through the conserved F or W.

CSVLGTLNEKLFF | TRBJ1-4 | 13 | TRBV29-1
CASETGPNTEAFF | TRBJ1-1 | 13 | TRBV5-5
CASSLGVSGGSNEQFF | TRBJ2-1 | 16 | TRBV7-2
CAASRQNYGYTF | TRBJ1-2 | 12 | TRBV24-1
CASSEVPTVGYGYTF | TRBJ1-2 | 15 | TRBV2
CASSTRHWGTSEQYF | TRBJ2-7 | 15 | TRBV19
CAISIQGDTQYF | TRBJ2-3 | 12 | TRBV10-3
CASSLGPSGDNEQFF | TRBJ2-1 | 15 | TRBV5-1
CASSPTVSTGELFF | TRBJ2-2 | 14 | TRBV5-4
CSVLDGSGYTF | TRBJ1-2 | 11 | TRBV29-1
CASSLGPSGGARETQYF | TRBJ2-5 | 17 | TRBV11-2
CASSYGLGREAYNEQYF | NA | 17 | TRBV6-2/TRBV6-3
CASSQDRGSGGTYEQYF | TRBJ2-7 | 17 | TRBV3-1
CASSGGQIIQETQYF | TRBJ2-5 | 15 | TRBV28
CASSRRTSGGSTDTQYF | TRBJ2-3 | 17 | TRBV14
CASTGASTDTQYF | TRBJ2-3 | 13 | TRBV25-1
CANPKPGQGRSINYGYTF | TRBJ1-2 | 18 | TRBV28
CSARVLLSGGLPETQYF | TRBJ2-5 | 17 | TRBV20-1
CASRLGTGNSPLHF | TRBJ1-6 | 14 | TRBV3-1
CASTEGGGGNYGYTF | TRBJ1-2 | 15 | TRBV12-3/TRBV12-4
CASSLSTGVEQYF | TRBJ2-7 | 13 | TRBV7-9
CASSTGTSGGAWSTDTQYF | TRBJ2-3 | 19 | TRBV7-2
CASSDLAGADTQYF | TRBJ2-3 | 14 | TRBV7-2
CAGSGASGGQPSGANVLTF | TRBJ2-6 | 19 | TRBV2
CASSLALGGGANQETQYF | TRBJ2-5 | 18 | TRBV7-2
CASRRTSGTDTQYF | TRBJ2-3 | 14 | TRBV5-1
CSARDPSHGDTQYF | TRBJ2-3 | 14 | TRBV20-1
CSVVPRGGNTEAFF | TRBJ1-1 | 14 | TRBV29-1
CASSLGPPTGYEQYF | TRBJ2-7 | 15 | TRBV5-1